The rows below give T cell receptor beta chains drawn from one sample of a study of molecular identifiers for immune sequencing clone quantification. Each CDR3 protein is one row after TCRdb ran MiXCR on the PCR reads. The sample has around 460,000 distinct CDR3 sequences, around 23% seen once. Sequencing used naive CD8+ T cells from blood, with Jurkat cell RNA spiked in. These receptors all come from a human donor in good health. Some libraries in this study had Jurkat cell RNA spiked in. CDR3s include the opening cysteine and the closing phenylalanine or tryptophan. The D gene is left open where the match is weak. Clone size is given for some rows only: seen once, a few or many times, or a class if the clone is expanded.

TRBD2,TRBV11-3,few,TRBJ2-3,CASSLDQGAGGFTDTQYF,TGTGCCAGCAGCTTAGATCAGGGAGCGGGAGGATTCACAGATACGCAGTATTTT
TRBD1,TRBV11-3,few,TRBJ2-3,CASSSDRGWLGTQYF,TGTGCCAGCAGCTCGGACAGGGGTTGGCTCGGTACGCAGTATTTT
TRBD2,TRBV4-3,few,TRBJ2-1,CASSQDYASGLASFF,TGCGCCAGCAGCCAGGATTATGCCTCCGGACTAGCGTCGTTCTTC
TRBD1,TRBV30,.,TRBJ2-1,CAWKDRGLYNEQFF,TGTGCCTGGAAGGACAGGGGGCTTTACAATGAGCAGTTCTTC
TRBD2,TRBV4-3,many,TRBJ2-7,CASSQVARLANSYEQYF,TGCGCCAGCAGCCAGGTGGCCCGACTAGCGAACTCCTACGAGCAGTACTTC
TRBD1,TRBV7-9,.,TRBJ2-7,CASSPPRDRSYEQYF,TGTGCCAGCAGCCCCCCTCGGGACAGGTCCTACGAGCAGTACTTC
.,TRBV27,few,TRBJ2-7,CASSSALSYEQYF,TGTGCCAGCAGTTCCGCCCTCTCCTACGAGCAGTACTTC
.,TRBV2,many,TRBJ1-1,CASSPFKGTEAFF,TGTGCCAGCAGTCCATTCAAAGGGACTGAAGCTTTCTTT
TRBD1,TRBV6-5,few,TRBJ2-7,CASSYGGGTGVYEQYF,TGTGCCAGCAGTTACGGGGGAGGGACAGGGGTGTACGAGCAGTACTTC
.,TRBV15,few,TRBJ2-5,CATSRVDRSLNGETQYF,TGTGCCACCAGCAGAGTAGACAGGTCATTAAACGGAGAGACCCAGTACTTC
.,TRBV11-2,.,TRBJ1-1,CASSAYTEAFF,TGTGCCAGCAGCGCTTATACTGAAGCTTTCTTT
TRBD2,TRBV5-8,.,TRBJ2-7,CASSLHPSGAYEQYF,TGTGCCAGCAGCTTGCATCCTAGCGGGGCCTACGAGCAGTACTTC
.,TRBV27,.,TRBJ2-7,CASSLRGIAKYEQNF,TGTGCCAGCAGTCTACGCGGGATAGCTAAGTACGAGCAGAACTTC
.,TRBV28,many,TRBJ1-5,CASSFGTDNQPQHF,TGTGCCAGCAGTTTCGGGACGGACAATCAGCCCCAGCATTTT
TRBD2,TRBV7-8,many,TRBJ2-1,CATALLAGNEQFF,TGTGCCACCGCATTGCTAGCGGGGAATGAGCAGTTCTTC
.,TRBV28,few,TRBJ2-7,CASSPGAGSEQYF,TGTGCCAGCAGCCCCGGGGCAGGGTCCGAGCAGTACTTC
TRBD1,TRBV28,few,TRBJ2-7,CASSSYRQGSYEQYF,TGTGCCAGCAGTAGCTACAGACAGGGGAGCTACGAGCAGTACTTC
.,TRBV9,.,TRBJ2-4,CASSGGRIDAKNIQYF,TGTGCCAGCAGCGGGGGGCGAATTGATGCCAAAAACATTCAGTACTTC
TRBD1,TRBV15,few,TRBJ2-7,CATSRDRGSTSYEQYF,TGTGCCACCAGCAGAGACAGGGGGAGTACCTCCTACGAGCAGTACTTC
.,TRBV7-8,.,TRBJ2-1,CASRGGVSSYNEQFF,TGTGCCAGCAGGGGGGGAGTGAGCTCCTACAATGAGCAGTTCTTC
.,TRBV4-2,.,TRBJ1-6,CASSPNGGFGPCNSPLHF,TGTGCCAGCAGTCCTAATGGAGGGTTTGGCCCCTGTAATTCACCCCTCCACTTT
TRBD2,TRBV27,many,TRBJ2-4,CASSLSSSGIKLAKNIQYF,TGTGCCAGCAGTTTATCCTCTAGCGGGATCAAGCTAGCCAAAAACATTCAGTACTTC
.,TRBV6-2/TRBV6-3,.,TRBJ2-2,CASSYSTYGESNTGELFF,TGTGCCAGCAGTTACTCGACCTACGGGGAGTCGAACACCGGGGAGCTGTTTTTT
TRBD1,TRBV7-2,.,TRBJ2-5,CASSLARGQGEETQYF,TGTGCCAGCAGCTTAGCTAGAGGACAGGGGGAAGAGACCCAGTACTTC
TRBD1,TRBV5-4,many,TRBJ2-3,CASSFKGAVDTQYF,TGTGCCAGCAGCTTTAAGGGGGCGGTAGATACGCAGTATTTT
TRBD2,TRBV14,.,TRBJ2-3,CASSQDWGGVTNTDTKYF,TGTGCCAGCAGCCAAGATTGGGGGGGAGTGACTAACACAGATACGAAGTATTTT
.,TRBV3-1,few,TRBJ1-1,CASSQEKSLNTEAFF,TGTGCCAGCAGCCAAGAAAAGAGTCTAAACACTGAAGCTTTCTTT
.,TRBV24-1,few,TRBJ2-7,CATSDSGNSYEQYF,TGTGCCACCAGTGATAGTGGAAACTCCTACGAGCAGTACTTC
.,TRBV4-1,.,TRBJ1-1,CASSQIGRSTEAFF,TGCGCCAGCAGCCAAATCGGACGGTCCACTGAAGCTTTCTTT
.,TRBV28,few,TRBJ2-3,CASSATGVKATDTQYF,TGTGCCAGCAGTGCGACCGGGGTAAAGGCCACAGATACGCAGTATTTT
.,TRBV6-1,many,TRBJ1-4,CASSGNRNEADEKLFF,TGTGCCAGCAGTGGAAACAGGAACGAAGCCGATGAAAAACTGTTTTTT
.,TRBV2,few,TRBJ2-7,CASSEGPAAYEQYF,TGTGCCAGCAGTGAAGGGCCGGCAGCCTACGAGCAGTACTTC
TRBD1,TRBV25-1,few,TRBJ2-7,CARSERGQGPHEQYF,TGTGCCAGGAGTGAACGGGGACAGGGTCCCCACGAGCAGTACTTC
.,TRBV5-8,.,TRBJ2-6,CASNPLLAGANVLTF,TGTGCCAGCAACCCGCTCCTTGCTGGGGCCAACGTCCTGACTTTC
.,TRBV6-2/TRBV6-3,once,TRBJ2-3,CASSYVPATTDTQYF,TGTGCCAGCAGTTACGTTCCAGCTACCACAGATACGCAGTATTTT